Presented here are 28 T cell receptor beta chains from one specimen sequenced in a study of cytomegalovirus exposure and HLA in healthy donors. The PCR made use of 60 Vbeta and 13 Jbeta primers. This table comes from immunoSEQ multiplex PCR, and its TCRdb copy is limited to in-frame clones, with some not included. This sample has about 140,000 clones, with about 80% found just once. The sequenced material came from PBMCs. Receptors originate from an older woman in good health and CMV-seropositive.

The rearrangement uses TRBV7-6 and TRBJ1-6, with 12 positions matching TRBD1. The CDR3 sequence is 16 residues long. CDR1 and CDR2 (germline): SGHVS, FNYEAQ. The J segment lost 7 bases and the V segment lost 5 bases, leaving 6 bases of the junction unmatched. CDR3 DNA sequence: TGTGCCAGCAGCCTCGGGACAGGGGGCGGGAATTCACCCCTCCACTTT. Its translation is CASSLGTGGGNSPLHF.

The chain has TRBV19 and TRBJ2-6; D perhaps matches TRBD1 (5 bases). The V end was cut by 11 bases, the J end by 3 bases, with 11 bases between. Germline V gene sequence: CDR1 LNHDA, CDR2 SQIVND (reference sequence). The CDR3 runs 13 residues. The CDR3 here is CASGRVGANVLTF. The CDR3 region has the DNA TGTGCCTCAGGCAGGGTTGGGGCCAACGTCCTGACTTTC.

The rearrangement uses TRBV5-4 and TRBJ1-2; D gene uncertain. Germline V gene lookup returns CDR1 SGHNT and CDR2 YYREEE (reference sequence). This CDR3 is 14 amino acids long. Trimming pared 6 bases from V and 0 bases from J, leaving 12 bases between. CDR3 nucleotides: TGTGCCAGCACCCTTCGCGTGTCTAACTATGGCTACACCTTC. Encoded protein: CASTLRVSNYGYTF.

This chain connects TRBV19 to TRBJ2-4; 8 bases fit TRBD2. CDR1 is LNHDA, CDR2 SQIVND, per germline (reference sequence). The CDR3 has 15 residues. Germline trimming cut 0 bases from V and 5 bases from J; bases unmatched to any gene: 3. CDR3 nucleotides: TGTGCCAGTAGTATAGATTCTAGCGGGCAAAACATTCAGTACTTC. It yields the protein CASSIDSSGQNIQYF.

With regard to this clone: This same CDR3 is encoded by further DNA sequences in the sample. This chain's CDR3 is CASSLSGSSYNEQFF. The CDR3 DNA reads as TGTGCCAGCAGTTTATCTGGGAGCTCCTACAATGAGCAGTTCTTC. V and J are TRBV27 and TRBJ2-1, with D possibly TRBD2 on 5 matching bases. The CDR3 consists of 15 residues. The V and J ends lost 0 bases and 0 bases respectively, with 6 bases between them. CDR1 is MNHEY, CDR2 SMNVEV, per germline (reference sequence).

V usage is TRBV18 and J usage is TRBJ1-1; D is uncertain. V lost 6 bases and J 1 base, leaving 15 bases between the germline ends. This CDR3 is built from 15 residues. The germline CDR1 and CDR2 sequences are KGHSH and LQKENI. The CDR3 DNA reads TGTGCCAGCTCCCCAATGCCTTCGGGGAACACTGAAGCTTTCTTT. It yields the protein CASSPMPSGNTEAFF.

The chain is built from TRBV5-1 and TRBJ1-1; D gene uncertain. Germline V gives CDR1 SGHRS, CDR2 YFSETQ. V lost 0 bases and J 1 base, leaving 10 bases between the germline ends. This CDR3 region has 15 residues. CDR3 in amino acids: CASSLVAGTNTEAFF. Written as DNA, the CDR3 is TGCGCCAGCAGCTTGGTAGCGGGCACGAACACTGAAGCTTTCTTT. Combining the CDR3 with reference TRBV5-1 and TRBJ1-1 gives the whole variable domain KAGVTQTPRYLIKTRGQQVTLSCSPISGHRSVSWYQQTPGQGLQFLFEYFSETQRNKGNFPGRFSGRQFSNSRSEMNVSTLELGDSALYLCASSLVAGTNTEAFFGQGTRLTVV.

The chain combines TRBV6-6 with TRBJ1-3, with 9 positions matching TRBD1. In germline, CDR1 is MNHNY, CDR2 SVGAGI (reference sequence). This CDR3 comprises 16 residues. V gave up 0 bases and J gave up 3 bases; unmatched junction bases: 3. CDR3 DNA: TGTGCCAGCAGTTACTCCGGACAGGGGAGTGGAAACACCATATATTTT. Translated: CASSYSGQGSGNTIYF.

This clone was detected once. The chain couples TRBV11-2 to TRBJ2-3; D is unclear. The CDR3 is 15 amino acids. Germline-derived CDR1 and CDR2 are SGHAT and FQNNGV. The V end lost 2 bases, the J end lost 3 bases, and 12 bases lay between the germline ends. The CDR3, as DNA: TGTGCCAGCAGCTTAACCGGAGACGGGACAGATACGCAGTATTTT. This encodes CASSLTGDGTDTQYF. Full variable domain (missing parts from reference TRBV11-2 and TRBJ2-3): EAGVAQSPRYKIIEKRQSVAFWCNPISGHATLYWYQQILGQGPKLLIQFQNNGVVDDSQLPKDRFSAERLKGVDSTLKIQPAKLEDSAVYLCASSLTGDGTDTQYFGPGTRLTVL.

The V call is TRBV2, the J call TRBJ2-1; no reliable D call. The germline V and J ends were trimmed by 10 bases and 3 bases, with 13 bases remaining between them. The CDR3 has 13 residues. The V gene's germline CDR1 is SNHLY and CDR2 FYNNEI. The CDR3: CATSYSGYNEQFF. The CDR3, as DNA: TGTGCCACCTCCTATTCAGGCTACAATGAGCAGTTCTTC.

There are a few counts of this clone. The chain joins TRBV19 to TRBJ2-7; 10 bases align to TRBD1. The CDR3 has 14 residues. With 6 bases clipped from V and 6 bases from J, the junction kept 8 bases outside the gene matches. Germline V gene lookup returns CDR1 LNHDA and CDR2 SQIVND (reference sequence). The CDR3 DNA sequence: TGTGCCAGTAGCGCCGGGACAGGGGCTTTCGAGCAGTACTTC. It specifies CASSAGTGAFEQYF.

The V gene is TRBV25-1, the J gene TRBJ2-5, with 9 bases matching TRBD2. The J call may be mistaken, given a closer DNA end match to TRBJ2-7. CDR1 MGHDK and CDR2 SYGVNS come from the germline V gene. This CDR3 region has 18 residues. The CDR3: CASSPHTGVAGASYEQYF. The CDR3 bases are TGTGCCAGCAGTCCCCACACGGGGGTAGCGGGAGCTTCCTACGAGCAGTACTTC.

CDR3 DNA: TGTGCCAGTAGTAGTATCCCCCGGCTAGCCGTGGATTCCACCTACGAGCAGTACTTC. Translation gives CASSSIPRLAVDSTYEQYF. The rearrangement joins TRBV19 to TRBJ2-7, with a tentative D call TRBD2 (5 bases). Deletions cut 4 bases from V and 2 bases from J, with 27 bases between. Looked up from germline, CDR1 is LNHDA and CDR2 is SQIVND (reference sequence). This CDR3 contains 19 residues.

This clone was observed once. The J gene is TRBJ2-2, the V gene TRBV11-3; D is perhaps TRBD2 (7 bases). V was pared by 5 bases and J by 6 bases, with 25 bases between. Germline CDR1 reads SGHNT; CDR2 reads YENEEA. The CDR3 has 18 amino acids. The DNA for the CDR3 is TGTGCCAGCAGCCCTTCTAGGGGGGAGGGAAAGAGAGCCGGGGAGCTGTTTTTT. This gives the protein CASSPSRGEGKRAGELFF.

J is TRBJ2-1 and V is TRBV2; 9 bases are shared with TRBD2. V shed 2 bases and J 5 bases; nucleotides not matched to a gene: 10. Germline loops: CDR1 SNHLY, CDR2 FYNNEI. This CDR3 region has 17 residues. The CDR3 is CASSETSSGIPDNEQFF. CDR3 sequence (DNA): TGTGCCAGCAGTGAAACGTCTAGCGGGATTCCCGACAATGAGCAGTTCTTC.

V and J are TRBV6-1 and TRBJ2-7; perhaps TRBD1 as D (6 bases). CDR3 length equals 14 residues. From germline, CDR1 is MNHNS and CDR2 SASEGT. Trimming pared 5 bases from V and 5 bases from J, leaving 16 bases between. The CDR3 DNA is TGTGCCAGCAGTTCCACAGGGAGAACAAACGAGCAGTACTTC. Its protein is CASSSTGRTNEQYF.

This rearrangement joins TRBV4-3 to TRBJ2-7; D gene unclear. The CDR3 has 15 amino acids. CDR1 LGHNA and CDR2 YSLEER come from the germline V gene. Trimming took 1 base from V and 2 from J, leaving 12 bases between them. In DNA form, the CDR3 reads TGCGCCAGCAGCCAAGTTCTAGATTCGACCTACGAGCAGTACTTC. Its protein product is CASSQVLDSTYEQYF.

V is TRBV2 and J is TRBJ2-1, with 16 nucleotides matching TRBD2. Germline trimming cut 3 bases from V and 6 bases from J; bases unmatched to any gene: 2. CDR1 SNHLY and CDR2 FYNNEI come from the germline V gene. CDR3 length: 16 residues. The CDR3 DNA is TGTGCCAGCAGTGAGGGGACTAGCGGGAGGGTCAATGAGCAGTTCTTC. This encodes CASSEGTSGRVNEQFF. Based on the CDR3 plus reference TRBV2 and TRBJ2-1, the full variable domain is EPEVTQTPSHQVTQMGQEVILRCVPISNHLYFYWYRQILGQKVEFLVSFYNNEISEKSEIFDDQFSVERPDGSNFTLKIRSTKLEDSAMYFCASSEGTSGRVNEQFFGPGTRLTVL.

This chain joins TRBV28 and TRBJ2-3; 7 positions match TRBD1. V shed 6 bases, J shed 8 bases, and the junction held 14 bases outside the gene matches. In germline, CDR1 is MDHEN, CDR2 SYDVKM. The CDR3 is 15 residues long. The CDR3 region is CASSENYRGRGTQYF. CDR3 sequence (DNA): TGTGCCAGCAGCGAAAATTACAGGGGAAGGGGTACGCAGTATTTT.

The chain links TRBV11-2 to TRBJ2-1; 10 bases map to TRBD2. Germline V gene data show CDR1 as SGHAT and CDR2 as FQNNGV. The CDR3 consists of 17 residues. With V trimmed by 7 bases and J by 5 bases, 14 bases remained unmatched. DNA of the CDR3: TGTGCCAGCACTCTCCCCCTTGGACTAGCGGAGGACAATGAGCAGTTCTTC. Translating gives CASTLPLGLAEDNEQFF. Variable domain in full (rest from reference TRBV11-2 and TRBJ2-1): EAGVAQSPRYKIIEKRQSVAFWCNPISGHATLYWYQQILGQGPKLLIQFQNNGVVDDSQLPKDRFSAERLKGVDSTLKIQPAKLEDSAVYLCASTLPLGLAEDNEQFFGPGTRLTVL.

Here the CDR3 DNA reads TGTGCCAGCTCACCAGCGGGCGGAAGTAATGAGCAGTTCTTC. Encoded protein: CASSPAGGSNEQFF. The chain uses TRBV18 and TRBJ2-1; TRBD2 is a possible D gene (5 bases). V dropped 2 bases and J dropped 7 bases, with 12 bases sitting between them. The CDR3 extends over 14 amino acids. Germline V gene lookup returns CDR1 KGHSH and CDR2 LQKENI.

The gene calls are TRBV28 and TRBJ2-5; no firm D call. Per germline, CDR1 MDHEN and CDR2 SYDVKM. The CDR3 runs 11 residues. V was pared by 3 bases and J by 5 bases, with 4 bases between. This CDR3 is CASSFRETQYF. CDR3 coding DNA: TGTGCCAGCAGTTTCCGGGAGACCCAGTACTTC.

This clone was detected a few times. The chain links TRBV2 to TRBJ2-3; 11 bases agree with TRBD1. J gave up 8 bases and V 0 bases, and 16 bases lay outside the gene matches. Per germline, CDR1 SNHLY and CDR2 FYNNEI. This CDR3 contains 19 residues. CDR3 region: CASSEALLLGTGGSGTQYF. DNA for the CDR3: TGTGCCAGCAGTGAAGCGCTTCTATTGGGGACAGGGGGGAGCGGTACGCAGTATTTT. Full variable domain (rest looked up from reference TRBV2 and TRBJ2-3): EPEVTQTPSHQVTQMGQEVILRCVPISNHLYFYWYRQILGQKVEFLVSFYNNEISEKSEIFDDQFSVERPDGSNFTLKIRSTKLEDSAMYFCASSEALLLGTGGSGTQYFGPGTRLTVL.

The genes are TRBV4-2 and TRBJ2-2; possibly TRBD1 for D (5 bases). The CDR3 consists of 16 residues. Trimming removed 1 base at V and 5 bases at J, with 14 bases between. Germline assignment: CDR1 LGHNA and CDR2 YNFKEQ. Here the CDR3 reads CASSQGEAGRTGELFF. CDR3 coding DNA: TGTGCCAGCAGCCAAGGTGAGGCAGGGCGGACCGGGGAGCTGTTTTTT.

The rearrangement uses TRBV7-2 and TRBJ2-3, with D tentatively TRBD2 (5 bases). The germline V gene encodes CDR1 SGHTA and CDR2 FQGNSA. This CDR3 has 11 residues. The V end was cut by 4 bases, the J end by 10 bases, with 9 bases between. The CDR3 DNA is TGTGCCAGCAGCTACGGACTTGCGCAGTATTTT. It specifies CASSYGLAQYF.

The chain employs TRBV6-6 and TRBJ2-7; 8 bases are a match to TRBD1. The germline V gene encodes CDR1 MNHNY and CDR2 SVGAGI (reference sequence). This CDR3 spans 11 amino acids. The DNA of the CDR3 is TGTTCAACAGGGACAGGCTACGAGCAGTACTTC. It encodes CSTGTGYEQYF.

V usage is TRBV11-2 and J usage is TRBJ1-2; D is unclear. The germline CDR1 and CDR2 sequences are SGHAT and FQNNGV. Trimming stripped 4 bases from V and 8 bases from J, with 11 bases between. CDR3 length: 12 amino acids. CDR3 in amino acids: CASSSEMEGYTF. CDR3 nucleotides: TGTGCCAGCAGCTCGGAGATGGAGGGCTACACCTTC.

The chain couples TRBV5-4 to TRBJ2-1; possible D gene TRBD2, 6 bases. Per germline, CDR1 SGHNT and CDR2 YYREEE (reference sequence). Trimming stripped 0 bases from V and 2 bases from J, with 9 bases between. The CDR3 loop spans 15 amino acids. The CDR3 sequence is CASSLVAETYNEQFF. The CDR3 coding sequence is TGTGCCAGCAGCTTGGTAGCGGAGACCTACAATGAGCAGTTCTTC.